This entry features one T cell receptor beta chain sequence. This clone was counted between two and nine times. Its specific antigen is unknown. The sample holds no much larger clone one base away, and base qualities are not on file. A single peripheral blood draw of about 116 mL on average was collected from each donor into heparinised tubes. A BD FACSAria II and a panel including CD45RO, CCR7, CD25, CD127, CD95 and CD27 were used to sort naive, central memory, regulatory and stem cell-like memory CD4+ T cells. A purity above 95% was achieved for all sorted populations. PBMCs were isolated immediately by Lymphoprep density gradient centrifugation and stained directly without culture. Samples were stained and sorted in pairs, with one healthy donor and one patient per experiment, so that batch effects were minimized. The junction shows trimming of 2 bases on V and 3 bases on J, plus 10 bases between the germline ends. CDR1 is given as KGHSH and CDR2 as LQKENI, both from the germline V gene. The CDR3 runs 14 amino acids, cysteine and phenylalanine included. The entry retains the CDR3 DNA only, 42 bases that are in frame from base 1.

The High Capacity cDNA Reverse Transcription Kit was used to reverse transcribe all of the isolated RNA, meaning that expressed TCRB transcripts were what got sequenced. Deep immunoSEQ sequencing was performed on naive, central memory and regulatory T cell samples, with an average of roughly 3.5 million total reads per sample. Sorted cells were lysed in RLT buffer, and RNA was extracted using DNase-treated RNeasy Micro or Mini kits according to cell number. To prevent cross-contamination, every cell subset was processed on its own, while patient and healthy donor samples were processed together. Using the immunoSEQ multiplex PCR, TCRB sequences were amplified from cDNA into 87-bp fragments spanning the CDR3 region. The amplicons were sequenced using the Illumina HiSeq platform. The authors' analysis ran thus. Synthetic template baselines were used to correct PCR bias computationally, reads within Hamming distance 2 were collapsed together, and singletons that could not be merged were discarded. Reads were aligned against IMGT so that V, D and J genes, CDR3 length and insertions or deletions at six rearrangement sites could be assigned. Within each subset, clonotype counts were normalized to sorted cell number, and only after that were true diversity and Gini coefficients computed with the tcR R package. The overlap coefficient, calculated on TCRB nucleotide sequences, was used to quantify repertoire sharing. In TCRdb, the immuneACCESS table is reduced to in-frame sequences with V and J assigned. These tables do not hold every clone; where another copy was compared, an unresolved V gene accounts for under half, and the others remain unexplained. The V and J calls and clone size come from that table; D and trimming were worked out from the DNA. This sample has 300,000 to 400,000 clones in its table, and roughly 8.8% of those were observed once. The ten largest clones represent more than 0.8% of the sample.

The data derive from a study of beta chain features in type 1 diabetes (dated by TCRdb to the late 2010s). Background on the whole study: Mean age, gender distribution, total cell number and subset yield were not different between patients and healthy donors. A total of approximately 100 million sorted cells were examined across all samples, and the number of cells per subset was strongly correlated with RNA yield. The study compared TCRB repertoires of sorted circulating CD4+ T cell subsets between recently diagnosed type 1 diabetes patients and matched healthy donors. Regulatory and stem cell-like memory subsets were isolated from only 8 patients and 8 healthy donors, whereas naive and central memory subsets came from all 30 or so donors. On the study overall, not on this receptor specifically: Patients with type 1 diabetes made fewer insertions and deleted more nucleotides at VDJ recombination sites, implying thymic rearrangement abnormalities. In all four CD4+ subsets, TCRB CDR3 length was moderately but significantly shorter in type 1 diabetes patients. Because small numbers of individuals were included in the HLA sub-analyses, any influence of HLA type on TCRB rearrangement was left unresolved. Shorter templates might have been favored by PCR, but patient and control samples were amplified and corrected together, so both groups would have been affected equally by any skew. Naive, central memory and regulatory TCRB repertoires appeared more similar among patients than among healthy donors. Sequencing cDNA rather than genomic DNA could over-represent highly expressing activated cells, although activation and CD3 levels did not differ between groups.

This receptor was taken from a man aged 25 to 45 with type 1 diabetes. The chain joins TRBV18 to TRBJ1-2, and possibly TRBD1, on 6 matching bases. Sequenced sample: central memory CD4+ T cells from blood. The nucleotide sequence is TGTGCCAGCTCACCAACCCCAGGGGACTATGGCTACACCTTC. This is translated as CASSPTPGDYGYTF. The CDR3 plus the reference TRBV18 and TRBJ1-2 genes for the other parts give the full variable domain: NAGVMQNPRHLVRRRGQEARLRCSPMKGHSHVYWYRQLPEEGLKFMVYLQKENIIDESGMPKERFSAEFPKEGPSILRIQQVVRGDSAAYFCASSPTPGDYGYTFGSGTRLTVV.